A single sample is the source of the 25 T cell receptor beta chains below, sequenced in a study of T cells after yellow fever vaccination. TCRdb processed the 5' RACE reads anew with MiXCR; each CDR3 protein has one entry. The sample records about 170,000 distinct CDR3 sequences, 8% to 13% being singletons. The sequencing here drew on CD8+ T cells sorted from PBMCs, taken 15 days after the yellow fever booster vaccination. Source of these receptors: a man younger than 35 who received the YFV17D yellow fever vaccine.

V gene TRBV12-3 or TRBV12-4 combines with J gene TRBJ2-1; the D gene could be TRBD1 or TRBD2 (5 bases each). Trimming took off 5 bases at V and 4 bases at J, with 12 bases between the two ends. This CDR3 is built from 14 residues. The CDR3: CASSTTGGYNEQFF. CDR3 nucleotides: TGTGCCAGCAGTACGACTGGGGGTTACAATGAGCAGTTCTTC.

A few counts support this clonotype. CDR3: CASSSYAGGTYNEQFF. The CDR3 DNA reads TGTGCCAGCAGCTCATATGCTGGGGGGACCTACAATGAGCAGTTCTTC. The chain combines TRBV7-8 with TRBJ2-1, with D possibly being TRBD2 (6 bases). V was cut by 4 bases and J by 2 bases, with 15 bases left in between. The CDR3 consists of 16 residues. Germline CDR1 is SGHVS and CDR2 is FQNEAQ.

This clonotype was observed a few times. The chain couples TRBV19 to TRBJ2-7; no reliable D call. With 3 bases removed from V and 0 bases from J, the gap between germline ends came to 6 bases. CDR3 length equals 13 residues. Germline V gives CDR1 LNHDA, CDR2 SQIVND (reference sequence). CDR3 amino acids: CASSIKSSYEQYF. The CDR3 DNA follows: TGTGCCAGTAGTATTAAGAGCTCCTACGAGCAGTACTTC. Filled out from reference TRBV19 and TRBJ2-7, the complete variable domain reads DGGITQSPKYLFRKEGQNVTLSCEQNLNHDAMYWYRQDPGQGLRLIYYSQIVNDFQKGDIAEGYSVSREKKESFPLTVTSAQKNPTAFYLCASSIKSSYEQYFGPGTRLTVT.

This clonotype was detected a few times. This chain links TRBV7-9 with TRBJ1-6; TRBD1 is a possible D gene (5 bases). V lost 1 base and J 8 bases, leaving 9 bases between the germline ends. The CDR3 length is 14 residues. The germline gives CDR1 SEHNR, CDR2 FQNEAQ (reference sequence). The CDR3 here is CASSLDPGDSPLHF. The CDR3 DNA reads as TGTGCCAGCAGCTTAGACCCGGGGGATTCACCCCTCCACTTT.

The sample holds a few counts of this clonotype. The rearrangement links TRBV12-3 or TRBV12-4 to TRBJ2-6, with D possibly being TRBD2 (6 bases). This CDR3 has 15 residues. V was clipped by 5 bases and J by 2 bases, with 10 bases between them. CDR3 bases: TGTGCCAGCAGTGCCGGCGGGGCTGGGGCCAACGTCCTGACTTTC. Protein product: CASSAGGAGANVLTF.

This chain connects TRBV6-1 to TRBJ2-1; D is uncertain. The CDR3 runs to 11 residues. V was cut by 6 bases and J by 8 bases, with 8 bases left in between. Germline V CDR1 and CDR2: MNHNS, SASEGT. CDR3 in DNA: TGTGCCAGCAGCTATATTGATGAGCAGTTCTTC. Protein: CASSYIDEQFF.

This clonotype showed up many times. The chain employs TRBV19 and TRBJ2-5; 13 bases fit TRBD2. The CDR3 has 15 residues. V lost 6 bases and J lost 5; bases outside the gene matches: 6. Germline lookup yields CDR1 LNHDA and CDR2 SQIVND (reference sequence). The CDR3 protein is CASSLTSGGFETQYF. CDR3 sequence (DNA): TGTGCCAGTAGCTTGACTAGCGGGGGGTTTGAGACCCAGTACTTC.

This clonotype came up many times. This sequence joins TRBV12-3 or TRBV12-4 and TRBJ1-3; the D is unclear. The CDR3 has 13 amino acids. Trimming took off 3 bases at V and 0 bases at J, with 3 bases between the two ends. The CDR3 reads CASSLGSGNTIYF. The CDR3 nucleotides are TGTGCCAGCAGTTTGGGCTCTGGAAACACCATATATTTT.

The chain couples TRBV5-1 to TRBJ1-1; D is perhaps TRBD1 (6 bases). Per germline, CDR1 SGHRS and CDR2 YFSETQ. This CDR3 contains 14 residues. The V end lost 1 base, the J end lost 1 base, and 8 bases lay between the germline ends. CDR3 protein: CASSLRGANTEAFF. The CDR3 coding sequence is TGCGCCAGCAGCTTGAGGGGGGCGAACACTGAAGCTTTCTTT.

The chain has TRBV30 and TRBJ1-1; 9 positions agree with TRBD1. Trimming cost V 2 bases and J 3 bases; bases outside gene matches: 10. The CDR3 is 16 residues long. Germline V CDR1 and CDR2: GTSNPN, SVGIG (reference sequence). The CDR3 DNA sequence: TGTGCCTGGAGTTGGGGGACAGGGAGTATTGACACTGAAGCTTTCTTT. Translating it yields CAWSWGTGSIDTEAFF.

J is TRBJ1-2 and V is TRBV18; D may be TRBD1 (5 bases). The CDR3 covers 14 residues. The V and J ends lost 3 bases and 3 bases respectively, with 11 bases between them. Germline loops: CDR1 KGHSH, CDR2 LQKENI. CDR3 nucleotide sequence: TGTGCCAGCTCACCGGGGGTAGCGGACTATGGCTACACCTTC. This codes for CASSPGVADYGYTF. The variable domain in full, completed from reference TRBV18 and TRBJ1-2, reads NAGVMQNPRHLVRRRGQEARLRCSPMKGHSHVYWYRQLPEEGLKFMVYLQKENIIDESGMPKERFSAEFPKEGPSILRIQQVVRGDSAAYFCASSPGVADYGYTFGSGTRLTVV.

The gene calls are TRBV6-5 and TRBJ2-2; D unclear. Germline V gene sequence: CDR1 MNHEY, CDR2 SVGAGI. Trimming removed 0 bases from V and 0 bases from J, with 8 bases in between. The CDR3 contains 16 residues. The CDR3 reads CASSYSNIANTGELFF. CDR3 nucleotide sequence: TGTGCCAGCAGTTACTCGAACATCGCGAACACCGGGGAGCTGTTTTTT.

The CDR3 is CASSDSPDRNTEAFF. DNA for the CDR3: TGTGCCAGCAGTGACTCCCCGGACAGGAACACTGAAGCTTTCTTT. The V and J genes are TRBV6-4 and TRBJ1-1, with D possibly matching TRBD1 (6 bases). The germline V gene encodes CDR1 MRHNA and CDR2 SNTAGT. The CDR3 spans 15 residues. The germline V and J ends were trimmed by 0 bases and 1 base, with 9 bases remaining between them.

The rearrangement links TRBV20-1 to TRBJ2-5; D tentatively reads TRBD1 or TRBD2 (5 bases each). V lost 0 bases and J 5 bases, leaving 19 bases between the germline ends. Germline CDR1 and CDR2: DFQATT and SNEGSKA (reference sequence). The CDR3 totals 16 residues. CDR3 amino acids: CSARDPGTGGSETQYF. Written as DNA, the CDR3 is TGCAGTGCTAGAGATCCTGGGACCGGAGGTAGCGAGACCCAGTACTTC.

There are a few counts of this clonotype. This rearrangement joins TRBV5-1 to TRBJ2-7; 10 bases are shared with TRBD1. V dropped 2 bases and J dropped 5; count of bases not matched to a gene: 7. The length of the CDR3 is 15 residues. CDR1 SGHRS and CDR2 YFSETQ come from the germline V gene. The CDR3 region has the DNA TGCGCCAGCAGCTTTTTGACAGGGGGCAGGAACGAGCAGTACTTC. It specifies CASSFLTGGRNEQYF.

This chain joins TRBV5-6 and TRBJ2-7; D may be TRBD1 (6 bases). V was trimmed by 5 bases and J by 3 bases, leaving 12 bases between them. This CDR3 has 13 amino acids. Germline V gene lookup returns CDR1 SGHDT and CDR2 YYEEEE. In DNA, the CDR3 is TGTGCCAGCAGTCCAGGGGTTCTCTACGAGCAGTACTTC. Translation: CASSPGVLYEQYF. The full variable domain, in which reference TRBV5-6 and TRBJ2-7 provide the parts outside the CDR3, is DAGVTQSPTHLIKTRGQQVTLRCSPKSGHDTVSWYQQALGQGPQFIFQYYEEEERQRGNFPDRFSGHQFPNYSSELNVNALLLGDSALYLCASSPGVLYEQYFGPGTRLTVT.

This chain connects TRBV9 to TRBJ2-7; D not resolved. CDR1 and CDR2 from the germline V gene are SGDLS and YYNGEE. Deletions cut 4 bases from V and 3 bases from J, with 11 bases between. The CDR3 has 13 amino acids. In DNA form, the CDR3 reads TGTGCCAGCAGCCCTGGTTGGGGCTACGAGCAGTACTTC. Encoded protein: CASSPGWGYEQYF.

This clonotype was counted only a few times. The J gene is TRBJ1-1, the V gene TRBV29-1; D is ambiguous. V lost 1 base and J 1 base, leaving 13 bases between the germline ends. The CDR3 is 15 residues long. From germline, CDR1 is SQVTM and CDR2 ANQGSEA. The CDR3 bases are TGCAGCGTTGAAGGCCCTATGGGCGGGAACACTGAAGCTTTCTTT. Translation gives CSVEGPMGGNTEAFF.

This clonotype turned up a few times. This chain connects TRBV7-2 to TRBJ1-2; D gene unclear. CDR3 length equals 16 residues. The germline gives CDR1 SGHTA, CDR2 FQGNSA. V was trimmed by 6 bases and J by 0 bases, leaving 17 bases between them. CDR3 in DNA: TGTGCCAGCAGTACCTTACTAGCCGGATCTAACTATGGCTACACCTTC. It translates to CASSTLLAGSNYGYTF.

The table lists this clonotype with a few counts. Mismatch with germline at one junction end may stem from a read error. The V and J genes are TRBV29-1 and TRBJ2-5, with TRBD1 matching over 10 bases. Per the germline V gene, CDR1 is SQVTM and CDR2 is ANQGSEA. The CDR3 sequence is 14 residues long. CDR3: CSVEGTGAGKTQYF. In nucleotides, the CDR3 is TGCAGCGTGGAAGGGACAGGGGCTGGGAAGACCCAGTACTTC.

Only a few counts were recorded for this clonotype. In DNA, the CDR3 is TGTGCCTTGGAAGTTTTCTCTGGAAACACCATATATTTT. It is translated as CALEVFSGNTIYF. V gene TRBV5-8 combines with J gene TRBJ1-3; no reliable D call. V was clipped by 10 bases and J by 0 bases, with 11 bases between them. From germline, CDR1 is SGHTS and CDR2 YDEGEE. This CDR3 is built from 13 residues.

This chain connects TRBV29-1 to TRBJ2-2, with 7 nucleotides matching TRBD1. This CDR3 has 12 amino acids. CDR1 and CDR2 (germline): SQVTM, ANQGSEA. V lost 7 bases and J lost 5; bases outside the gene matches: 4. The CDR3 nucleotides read TGCAGCGCCCTACAGGGGACCGGGGAGCTGTTTTTT. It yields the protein CSALQGTGELFF.

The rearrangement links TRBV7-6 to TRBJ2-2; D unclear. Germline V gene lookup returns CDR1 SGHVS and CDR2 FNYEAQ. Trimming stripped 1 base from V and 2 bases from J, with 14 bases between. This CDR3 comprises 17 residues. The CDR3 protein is CASSLGAPGRNTGELFF. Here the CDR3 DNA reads TGTGCCAGCAGCTTAGGGGCCCCCGGGCGCAACACCGGGGAGCTGTTTTTT.

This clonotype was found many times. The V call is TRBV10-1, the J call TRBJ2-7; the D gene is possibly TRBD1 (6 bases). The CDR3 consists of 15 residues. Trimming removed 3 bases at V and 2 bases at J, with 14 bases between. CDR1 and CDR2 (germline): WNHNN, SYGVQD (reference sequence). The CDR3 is CASSEGQNLPYEQYV. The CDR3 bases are TGCGCCAGCAGTGAAGGACAGAACTTACCCTACGAGCAGTACGTC.

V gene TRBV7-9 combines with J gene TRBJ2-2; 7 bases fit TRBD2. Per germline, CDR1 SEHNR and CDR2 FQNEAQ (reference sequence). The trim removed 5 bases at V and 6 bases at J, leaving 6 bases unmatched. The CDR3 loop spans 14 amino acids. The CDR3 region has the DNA TGTGCCAGCAGCGGCGGGACTATGCCCGGGGAGCTGTTTTTT. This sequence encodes CASSGGTMPGELFF. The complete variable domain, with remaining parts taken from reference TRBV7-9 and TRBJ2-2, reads DTGVSQNPRHKITKRGQNVTFRCDPISEHNRLYWYRQTLGQGPEFLTYFQNEAQLEKSRLLSDRFSAERPKGSFSTLEIQRTEQGDSAMYLCASSGGTMPGELFFGEGSRLTVL.